This T cell receptor (beta chain) was sequenced during a study of shared clonotypes between healthy human individuals. Naive CD8 isolation took CD45RO-negative cells positively selected for CCR7 and excluded terminally differentiated effector memory CD45RA+ cells. Germline CDR1 reads MNHEY; CDR2 reads SVGAGI. The CDR3 covers 15 residues. Trimming removed 2 bases from V and 3 bases from J; junction bases left unmatched: 3. Only in-frame clones appear in the TCRdb table, and some are missing; sequencing was by immunoSEQ multiplex PCR. The repertoire includes over 2,000,000 clones, 80% to 95% of them detected once, and over 1.5% sits in the top ten.

What was sequenced was naive CD8+ T cells from PBMCs. This receptor was identified in a man between 18 and 29 years old in good health. Some clones in this sample may be carry-over from other donors' samples. This chain joins TRBV6-5 and TRBJ2-2; 7 bases are shared with TRBD1. The CDR3 protein is CASSYTGQHTGELFF. Written as DNA, the CDR3 is TGTGCCAGCAGTTACACGGGACAGCACACCGGGGAGCTGTTTTTT.